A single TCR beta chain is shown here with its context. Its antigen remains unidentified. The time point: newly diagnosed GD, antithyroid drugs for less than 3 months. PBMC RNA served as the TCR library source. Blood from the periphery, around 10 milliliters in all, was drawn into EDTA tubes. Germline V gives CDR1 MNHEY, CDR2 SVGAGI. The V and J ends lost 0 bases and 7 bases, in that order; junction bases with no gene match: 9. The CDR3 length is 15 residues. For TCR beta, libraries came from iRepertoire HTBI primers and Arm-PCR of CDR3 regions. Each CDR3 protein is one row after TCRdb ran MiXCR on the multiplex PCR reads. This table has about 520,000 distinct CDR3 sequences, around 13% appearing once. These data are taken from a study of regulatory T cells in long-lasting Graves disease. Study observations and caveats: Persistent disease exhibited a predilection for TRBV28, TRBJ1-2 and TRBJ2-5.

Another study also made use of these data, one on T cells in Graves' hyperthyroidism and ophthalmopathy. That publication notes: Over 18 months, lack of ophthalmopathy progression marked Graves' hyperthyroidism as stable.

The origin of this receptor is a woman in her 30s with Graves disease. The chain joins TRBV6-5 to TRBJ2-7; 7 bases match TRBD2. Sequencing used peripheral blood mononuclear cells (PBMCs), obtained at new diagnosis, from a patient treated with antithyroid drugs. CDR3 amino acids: CASSYSFAGAGEQYF. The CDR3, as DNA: TGTGCCAGCAGTTACTCTTTTGCAGGAGCGGGGGAGCAGTACTTC.